Listed below are T cell receptor beta chains from one sample, sequenced in a study of CD8+ T cells in alopecia areata. Measured with immunoSEQ multiplex PCR; TCRdb has only the in-frame clones, and not every one. The data hold 150,000 to 200,000 clones, with 50% to 75% observed a single time. The sample consisted of CD4+ T cells sorted from blood, taken at approximately week 60, from a patient treated with tofacitinib. These receptors came from a human donor with alopecia areata. Each CDR3 is given with its conserved first and last residue. A D gene is named only where the DNA matches it firmly. A row's size may be missing; if present it is once, few, many or a size class.

TRBJ2-3,.,TRBV7-3,.,CASSPGISTSTDTQYF,TGTGCCAGCAGCCCCGGGATCAGCACTAGCACAGATACGCAGTATTTT
TRBJ1-6,few,TRBV9,TRBD1,CASSVGDRVNSPLHF,TGTGCCAGCAGCGTAGGGGACAGGGTTAATTCACCCCTCCACTTT
TRBJ2-7,.,TRBV29-1,.,CSVGGRATYEQYF,TGCAGCGTTGGCGGCAGGGCTACCTACGAGCAGTACTTC
TRBJ1-2,.,TRBV6-5,TRBD1,CASRRDRYYGYTF,TGTGCCAGCAGACGGGACAGATACTATGGCTACACCTTC
TRBJ2-7,.,TRBV6-6,.,CASSFRGWEYEQYF,TGTGCCAGCAGCTTCCGGGGTTGGGAGTACGAGCAGTACTTC
TRBJ1-5,.,TRBV6-6,.,CASSYSGAPAQHF,TGTGCCAGCAGTTACTCGGGGGCCCCGGCCCAGCATTTT
TRBJ2-7,once,TRBV6-5,TRBD1,CASSSPTGAMQYF,TGTGCCAGCAGTTCGCCGACAGGGGCGATGCAGTACTTC
TRBJ1-1,few,TRBV7-2,TRBD1,CASSPIRGGEAFF,TGTGCCAGCAGCCCTATCAGGGGGGGTGAAGCTTTCTTT
TRBJ2-3,few,TRBV5-1,TRBD2,CASSRDPGLADTQYF,TGCGCCAGCAGCAGGGACCCGGGACTAGCGGATACGCAGTATTTT
TRBJ2-2,once,TRBV13,TRBD2,CASSLAGLAIGGELFF,TGTGCCAGCAGCTTAGCGGGACTAGCGATCGGCGGGGAGCTGTTTTTT
TRBJ2-3,.,TRBV7-9,.,CASSPTPKRTDTQYF,TGTGCCAGCAGCCCGACACCTAAACGCACAGATACGCAGTATTTT
TRBJ1-2,.,TRBV6-1,TRBD1,CASSIDRAPYGYTF,TGTGCCAGCAGCATTGACAGGGCGCCCTATGGCTACACCTTC
TRBJ2-7,.,TRBV27,.,CASSPGETTYEQYF,TGTGCCAGCAGTCCAGGTGAGACCACCTACGAGCAGTACTTC
TRBJ2-7,once,TRBV27,.,CASSLSSGGSYEQYF,TGTGCCAGCAGTTTATCGTCCGGGGGCTCCTACGAGCAGTACTTC
TRBJ2-5,few,TRBV5-1,.,CASSLRGRGETQYF,TGCGCCAGCAGCTTGCGGGGGCGCGGGGAGACCCAGTACTTC
TRBJ2-5,.,TRBV4-2,TRBD2,CASSWGRGGLQETQYF,TGTGCCAGCAGCTGGGGGCGGGGGGGGCTCCAAGAGACCCAGTACTTC
TRBJ2-3,.,TRBV5-1,TRBD2,CASSPLTSGGADTQYF,TGCGCCAGCAGCCCGCTGACTAGCGGGGGGGCAGATACGCAGTATTTT
TRBJ2-3,.,TRBV11-2,.,CASSLTGTNTDTQYF,TGTGCCAGCAGCTTAACCGGGACGAACACGGATACGCAGTATTTT
TRBJ1-3,few,TRBV30,.,CAWSPGQGNTIYF,TGTGCCTGGAGTCCAGGACAGGGAAACACCATATATTTT
TRBJ2-5,few,TRBV29-1,.,CSVGGYQETQYF,TGCAGCGTTGGGGGTTATCAAGAGACCCAGTACTTC
TRBJ2-5,.,TRBV15,.,CATSRDQQIAQETQYF,TGTGCCACCAGCAGAGATCAACAGATCGCCCAAGAGACCCAGTACTTC